This TCR beta chain was identified during a study of cytomegalovirus exposure and HLA in healthy donors. Findings and caveats of the study: Prior analysis indicated that the majority of TCR beta V segments exhibited productivity approximately 87% or approximately 30% of the time. Trimming of TCR beta V- and J-genes showed a link, identified in a later analysis, to a missense DCLRE1C variant. Association with HLA alleles at 0.05 false discovery rate was found for around 17,000 TCR beta sequences in a later analysis.

This clone was recorded a few times. Its specificity is not known. The CDR3 spans 13 residues. Trimming took 3 bases from V and 5 from J; bases not matched to a gene: 2. Germline loops: CDR1 SGHTA, CDR2 FQGNSA. The PCR ran on 60 Vbeta and 13 Jbeta primers. Source study methods: The authors later counted roughly 76 million unique TCR beta chains, roughly 10 million of them shared. The repertoire was sequenced with immunoSEQ multiplex PCR; TCRdb's copy has only in-frame clones and lacks some. V and J calls and clone size come straight from that table; D and trimming were deduced from the DNA. The sample lists more than 150,000 clones, roughly 80% occurring once.

The sequence was collected from a male donor in good health and CMV-seronegative. This chain uses TRBV7-2 with TRBJ2-7, with TRBD1 matching 9 bases. Material for sequencing was PBMCs. CDR3 region: CASSFRDRDEQYF. CDR3 sequence (DNA): TGTGCCAGCAGCTTCCGGGACAGGGACGAGCAGTACTTC.